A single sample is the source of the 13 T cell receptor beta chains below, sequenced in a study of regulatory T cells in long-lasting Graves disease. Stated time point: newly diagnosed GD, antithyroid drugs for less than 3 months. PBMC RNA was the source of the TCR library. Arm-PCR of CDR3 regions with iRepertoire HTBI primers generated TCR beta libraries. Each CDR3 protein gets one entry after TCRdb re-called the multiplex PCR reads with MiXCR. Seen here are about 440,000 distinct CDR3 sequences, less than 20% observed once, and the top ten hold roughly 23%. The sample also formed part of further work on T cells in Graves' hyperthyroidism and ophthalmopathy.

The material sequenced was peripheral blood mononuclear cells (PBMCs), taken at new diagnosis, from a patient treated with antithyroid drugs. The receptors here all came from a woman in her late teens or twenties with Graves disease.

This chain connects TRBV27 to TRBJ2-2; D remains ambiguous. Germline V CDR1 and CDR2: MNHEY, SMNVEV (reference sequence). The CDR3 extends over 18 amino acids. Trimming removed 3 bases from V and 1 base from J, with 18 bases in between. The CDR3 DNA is TGTGCCAGCAGTTTCCACACCCTCGGGCCATTGAACACCGGGGAGCTGTTTTTT. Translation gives CASSFHTLGPLNTGELFF.

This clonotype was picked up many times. The CDR3 region has the DNA TGTGCCAGCAGTGTCGGCGACACCGGGGAGCTGTTTTTT. It is translated as CASSVGDTGELFF. The chain joins TRBV9 to TRBJ2-2; D uncertain. Germline CDR1 reads SGDLS; CDR2 reads YYNGEE. CDR3 length equals 13 residues. V lost 5 bases to trimming and J lost 3 bases, with 8 bases between them.

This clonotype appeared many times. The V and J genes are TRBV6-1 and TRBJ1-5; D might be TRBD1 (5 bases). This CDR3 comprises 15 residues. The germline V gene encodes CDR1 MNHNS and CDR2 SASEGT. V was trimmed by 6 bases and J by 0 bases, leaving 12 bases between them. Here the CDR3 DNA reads TGTGCCAGCAGAAGAACCAGGGCTAGCAATCAGCCCCAGCATTTT. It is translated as CASRRTRASNQPQHF.

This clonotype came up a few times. The CDR3 spells CASKSGSSYNEQFF. CDR3 nucleotide sequence: TGTGCCAGCAAGAGCGGGAGCTCCTACAATGAGCAGTTCTTC. The genes are TRBV12-3 or TRBV12-4 and TRBJ2-1; 8 bases agree with TRBD2. Trimming took 7 bases from V and 0 from J; bases not matched to a gene: 2. This CDR3 is built from 14 residues.

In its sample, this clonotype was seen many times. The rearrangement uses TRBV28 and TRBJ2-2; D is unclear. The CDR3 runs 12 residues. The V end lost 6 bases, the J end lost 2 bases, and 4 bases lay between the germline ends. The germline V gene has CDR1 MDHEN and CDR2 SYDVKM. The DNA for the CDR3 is TGTGCCAGCAGACTTAACACCGGGGAGCTGTTTTTT. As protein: CASRLNTGELFF.

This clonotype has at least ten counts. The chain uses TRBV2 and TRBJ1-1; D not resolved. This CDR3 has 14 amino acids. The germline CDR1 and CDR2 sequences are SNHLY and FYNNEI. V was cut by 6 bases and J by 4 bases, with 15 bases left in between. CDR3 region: CASSLDFTGTEAFF. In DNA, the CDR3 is TGTGCCAGCAGCCTAGACTTCACGGGCACTGAAGCTTTCTTT.

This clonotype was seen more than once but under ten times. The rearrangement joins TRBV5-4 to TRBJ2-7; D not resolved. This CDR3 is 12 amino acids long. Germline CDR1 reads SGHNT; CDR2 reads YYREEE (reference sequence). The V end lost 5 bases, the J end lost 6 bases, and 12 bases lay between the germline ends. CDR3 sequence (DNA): TGTGCCAGCAGGTCCCAAAGCAGCGAGCAGTACTTC. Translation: CASRSQSSEQYF.

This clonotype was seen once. For the CDR3, the DNA is TGTGCCAGTAGCCTCCTCGGGACTAGCGGGAGTGCCTATACCGGGGAGCTGTTTTTT. It codes for CASSLLGTSGSAYTGELFF. The chain links TRBV19 to TRBJ2-2, with TRBD2 matching 14 bases. Germline values: CDR1 LNHDA, CDR2 SQIVND (reference sequence). This CDR3 is built from 19 residues. V lost 6 bases, J lost 5 bases, and 14 bases stayed unmatched.

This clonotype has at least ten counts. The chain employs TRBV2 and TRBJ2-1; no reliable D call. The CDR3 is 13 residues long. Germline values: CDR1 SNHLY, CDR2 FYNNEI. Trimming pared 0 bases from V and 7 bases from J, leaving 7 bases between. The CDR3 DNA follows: TGTGCCAGCAGTGAAGCGCGCGCAAATGAGCAGTTCTTC. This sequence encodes CASSEARANEQFF. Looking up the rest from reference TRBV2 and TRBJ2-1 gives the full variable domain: EPEVTQTPSHQVTQMGQEVILRCVPISNHLYFYWYRQILGQKVEFLVSFYNNEISEKSEIFDDQFSVERPDGSNFTLKIRSTKLEDSAMYFCASSEARANEQFFGPGTRLTVL.

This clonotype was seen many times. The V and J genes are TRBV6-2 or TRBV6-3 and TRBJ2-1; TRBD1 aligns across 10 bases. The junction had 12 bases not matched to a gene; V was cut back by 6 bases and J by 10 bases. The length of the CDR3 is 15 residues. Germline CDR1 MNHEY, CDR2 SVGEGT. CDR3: CASRNGGQGYQEQFF. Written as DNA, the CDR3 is TGTGCCAGCAGGAACGGGGGACAGGGGTATCAGGAGCAGTTCTTC.

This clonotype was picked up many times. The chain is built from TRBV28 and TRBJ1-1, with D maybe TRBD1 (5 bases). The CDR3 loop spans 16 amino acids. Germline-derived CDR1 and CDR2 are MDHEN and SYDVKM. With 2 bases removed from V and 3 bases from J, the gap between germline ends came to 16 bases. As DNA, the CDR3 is TGTGCCAGCAGTTTACAACGGGACCTGGAGCACACTGAAGCTTTCTTT. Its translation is CASSLQRDLEHTEAFF.

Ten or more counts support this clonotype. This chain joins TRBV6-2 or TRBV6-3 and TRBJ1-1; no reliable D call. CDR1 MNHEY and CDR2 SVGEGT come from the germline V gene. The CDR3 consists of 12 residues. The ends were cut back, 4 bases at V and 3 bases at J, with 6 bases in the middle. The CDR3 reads CASSLQHTEAFF. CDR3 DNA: TGTGCCAGCAGTTTGCAGCACACTGAAGCTTTCTTT.

DNA for the CDR3: TGTGCCAGCAGTGACGAACAGTTTCAAGACACCATATATTTT. Its translation: CASSDEQFQDTIYF. The chain uses TRBV6-1 and TRBJ1-3; D remains unclear. The V gene lost 3 bases and the J gene lost 8 bases, with 14 bases spanning the gap. Germline V gene lookup returns CDR1 MNHNS and CDR2 SASEGT. The CDR3 consists of 14 residues.